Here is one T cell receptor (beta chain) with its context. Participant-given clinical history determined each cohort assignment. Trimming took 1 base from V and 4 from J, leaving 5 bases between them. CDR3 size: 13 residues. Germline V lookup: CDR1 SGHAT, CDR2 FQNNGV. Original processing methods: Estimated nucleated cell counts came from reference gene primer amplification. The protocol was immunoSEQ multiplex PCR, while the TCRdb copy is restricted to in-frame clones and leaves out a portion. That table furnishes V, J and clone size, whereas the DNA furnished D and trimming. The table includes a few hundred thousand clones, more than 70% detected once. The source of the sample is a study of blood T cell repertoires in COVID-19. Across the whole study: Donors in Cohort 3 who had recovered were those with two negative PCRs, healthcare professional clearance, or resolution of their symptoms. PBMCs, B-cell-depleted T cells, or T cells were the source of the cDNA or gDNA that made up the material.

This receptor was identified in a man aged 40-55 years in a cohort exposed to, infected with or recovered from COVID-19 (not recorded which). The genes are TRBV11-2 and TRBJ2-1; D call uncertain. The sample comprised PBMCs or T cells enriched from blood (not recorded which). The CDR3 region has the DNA TGTGCCAGCAGCTTAGCCATGTACAATGAGCAGTTCTTC. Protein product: CASSLAMYNEQFF.